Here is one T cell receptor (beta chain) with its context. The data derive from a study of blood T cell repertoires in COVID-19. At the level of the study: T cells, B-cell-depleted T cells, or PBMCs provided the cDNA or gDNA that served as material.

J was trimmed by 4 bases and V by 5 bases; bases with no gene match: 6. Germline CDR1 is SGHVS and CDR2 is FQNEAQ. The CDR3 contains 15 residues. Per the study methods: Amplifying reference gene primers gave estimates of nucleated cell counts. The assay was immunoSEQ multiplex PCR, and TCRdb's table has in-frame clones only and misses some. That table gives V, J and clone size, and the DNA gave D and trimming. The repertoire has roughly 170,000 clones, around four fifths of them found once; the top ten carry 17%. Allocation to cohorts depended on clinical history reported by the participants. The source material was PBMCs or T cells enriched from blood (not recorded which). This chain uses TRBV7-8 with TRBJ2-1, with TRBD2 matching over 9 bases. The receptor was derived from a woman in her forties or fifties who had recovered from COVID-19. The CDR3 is CASSPIAGAYNEQFF. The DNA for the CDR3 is TGTGCCAGCAGCCCCATAGCGGGAGCATACAATGAGCAGTTCTTC.